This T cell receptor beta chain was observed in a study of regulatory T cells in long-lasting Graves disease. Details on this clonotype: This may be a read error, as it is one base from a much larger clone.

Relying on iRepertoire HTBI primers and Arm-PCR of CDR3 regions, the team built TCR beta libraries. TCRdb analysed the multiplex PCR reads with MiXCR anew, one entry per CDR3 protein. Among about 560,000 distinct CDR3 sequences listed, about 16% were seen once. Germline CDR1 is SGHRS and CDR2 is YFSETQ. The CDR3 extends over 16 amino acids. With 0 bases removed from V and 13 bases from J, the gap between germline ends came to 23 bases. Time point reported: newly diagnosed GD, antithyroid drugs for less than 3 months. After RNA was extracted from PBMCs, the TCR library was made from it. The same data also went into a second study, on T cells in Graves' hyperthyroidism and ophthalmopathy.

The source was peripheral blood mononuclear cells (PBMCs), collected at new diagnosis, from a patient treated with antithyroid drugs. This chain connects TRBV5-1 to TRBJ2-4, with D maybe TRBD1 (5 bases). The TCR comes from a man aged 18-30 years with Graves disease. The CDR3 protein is CASSLEALLGANEQYF. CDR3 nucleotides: TGCGCCAGCAGCTTGGAGGCCCTCCTAGGGGCCAATGAGCAGTACTTC.